One sample yielded the 19 T cell receptor beta chains listed below, sequenced in a study of T-cell reconstitution after alpha-beta-depleted transplantation in children. As it was prepared, the TCRbeta library received unique molecular identifiers. TCRdb passed the PCR reads through MiXCR, listing each CDR3 protein once. The sample contains hundreds of thousands of distinct CDR3 sequences, more than 20% of which appear only once. The sample here was PBMCs, mostly from graft donor cells, taken 360 days after TCRalphabeta/CD19-depleted stem cell transplant. The receptors originated from a boy in the first two years of life who had a stem cell transplant for acute myeloid leukemia, so the T cells may come from the graft donor.

This clonotype appeared once. The genes are TRBV4-3 and TRBJ2-1; TRBD2 matches at 13 bases. Germline V gene sequence: CDR1 LGHNA, CDR2 YSLEER. V gave up 2 bases and J gave up 3 bases; unmatched junction bases: 1. The CDR3 runs to 16 residues. The CDR3 DNA reads TGCGCCAGCAGCCAAACTAGCGGGGGGGACTACAATGAGCAGTTCTTC. It yields the protein CASSQTSGGDYNEQFF.

CDR3 DNA: TGTGCCAGCTCACCAGTCGGGCAGGGCCTAAACTACGAGCAGTACTTC. This sequence encodes CASSPVGQGLNYEQYF. The genes are TRBV18 and TRBJ2-7; a weak D match, TRBD1 (5 bases). This CDR3 spans 16 amino acids. V lost 2 bases and J 3 bases, leaving 17 bases between the germline ends. Germline-derived CDR1 and CDR2 are KGHSH and LQKENI.

This clonotype was counted at least ten times. This rearrangement joins TRBV20-1 to TRBJ1-1, with D possibly TRBD1 on 6 matching bases. The germline gives CDR1 DFQATT, CDR2 SNEGSKA (reference sequence). Trimming shortened V by 2 bases and J by 3 bases, and 13 bases separated the two germline ends. This CDR3 spans 14 amino acids. The CDR3, as DNA: TGCAGTGCTAGAAGGACAGCCTGGGACACTGAAGCTTTCTTT. Amino acid sequence: CSARRTAWDTEAFF.

This clonotype appeared many times. This chain joins TRBV12-3 or TRBV12-4 and TRBJ2-5, with D possibly being TRBD1 (6 bases). Trimming pared 7 bases from V and 4 bases from J, leaving 13 bases between. The CDR3 loop spans 13 amino acids. In DNA, the CDR3 is TGTGCCAGCACCCCAGGGGAACGAGAGACCCAGTACTTC. Translated, it gives CASTPGERETQYF.

This clonotype was observed a few times. This rearrangement joins TRBV19 to TRBJ2-1, with 7 positions matching TRBD2. This CDR3 contains 15 residues. CDR1 and CDR2 (germline): LNHDA, SQIVND (reference sequence). Unmatched junction bases numbered 6, after V lost 6 bases and J lost 1 base. This CDR3 reads CASSPRGESYNEQFF. Written as DNA, the CDR3 is TGTGCCAGTAGCCCACGGGGGGAATCCTACAATGAGCAGTTCTTC.

The V and J genes are TRBV11-2 and TRBJ1-4; 9 bases map to TRBD1. V gave up 5 bases and J gave up 0 bases; unmatched junction bases: 10. The CDR3 spans 18 residues. Germline assignment: CDR1 SGHAT and CDR2 FQNNGV. DNA of the CDR3: TGTGCCAGCAGCGCCGGGACAGGGATAAGTTCAACTAATGAAAAACTGTTTTTT. Translation: CASSAGTGISSTNEKLFF.

This chain uses TRBV7-8 with TRBJ1-4; D not certain. This CDR3 region has 11 residues. Germline values: CDR1 SGHVS, CDR2 FQNEAQ. V was clipped by 2 bases and J by 7 bases, with 2 bases between them. The CDR3 region is CASSLIEKLFF. The CDR3 DNA is TGTGCCAGCAGCTTAATTGAAAAACTGTTTTTT.

This clonotype was seen at least ten times. V usage is TRBV20-1 and J usage is TRBJ2-7; 8 bases align to TRBD1. The CDR3 runs 16 residues. V gave up 6 bases and J gave up 5 bases; unmatched junction bases: 18. Looked up from germline, CDR1 is DFQATT and CDR2 is SNEGSKA (reference sequence). CDR3 in DNA: TGCAGTGCCCCTAGGACCCGGACAGGGTTCGGCGACGAGCAGTACTTC. Its protein product is CSAPRTRTGFGDEQYF.

This clonotype has a handful of counts. V usage is TRBV5-6 and J usage is TRBJ2-3; tentative D call: TRBD1 (6 bases). This CDR3 has 17 residues. Looked up from germline, CDR1 is SGHDT and CDR2 is YYEEEE. V lost 4 bases to trimming and J lost 0 bases, with 18 bases between them. CDR3 protein: CASSAAGTLLSTDTQYF. The CDR3 DNA follows: TGTGCCAGCAGCGCAGCCGGGACACTCCTTAGCACAGATACGCAGTATTTT.

This clonotype was picked up a small number of times. This rearrangement joins TRBV24-1 to TRBJ2-1; D gene uncertain. The V gene lost 5 bases and the J gene lost 5 bases, with 12 bases spanning the gap. The CDR3 runs 14 residues. The germline gives CDR1 KGHDR, CDR2 SFDVKD. CDR3 in DNA: TGTGCCACCAGTGGAGGAGTCAGCCACAATGAGCAGTTCTTC. Protein product: CATSGGVSHNEQFF.

V usage is TRBV7-2 and J usage is TRBJ2-3, with D perhaps matching TRBD2 (6 bases). CDR3 length: 16 residues. Germline lookup yields CDR1 SGHTA and CDR2 FQGNSA. V dropped 5 bases and J dropped 0 bases, with 15 bases sitting between them. The CDR3 is CASSTLPGGSTDTQYF. The CDR3 DNA sequence: TGTGCCAGCAGCACCCTCCCCGGGGGTAGCACAGATACGCAGTATTTT.

This clonotype occurred many times. The rearrangement links TRBV20-1 to TRBJ2-5; possible D gene TRBD2, 5 bases. The V end lost 3 bases, the J end lost 2 bases, and 13 bases lay between the germline ends. Germline lookup yields CDR1 DFQATT and CDR2 SNEGSKA (reference sequence). This CDR3 spans 14 amino acids. The CDR3 sequence: CSARRENGQETQYF. CDR3 in DNA: TGCAGTGCTAGGAGGGAAAATGGGCAAGAGACCCAGTACTTC.

This clonotype was counted only a few times. This chain connects TRBV7-2 to TRBJ2-1; 9 bases are a match to TRBD1. After removal of 3 bases from V and 3 bases from J, the junction contained 6 bases not matched to a gene. The CDR3 covers 16 residues. Germline V gene sequence: CDR1 SGHTA, CDR2 FQGNSA. CDR3: CASSLGDRVYYNEQFF. The CDR3 DNA follows: TGTGCCAGCAGCTTGGGGGACAGGGTTTACTACAATGAGCAGTTCTTC.

This clonotype was picked up a small number of times. The chain uses TRBV5-6 and TRBJ2-7, with D perhaps matching TRBD1 (6 bases). V lost 2 bases and J 3 bases, leaving 12 bases between the germline ends. The CDR3 length is 14 residues. Germline loops: CDR1 SGHDT, CDR2 YYEEEE. In nucleotides, the CDR3 is TGTGCCAGCAGCTTTAGGGCAGGGGTCTACGAGCAGTACTTC. It translates to CASSFRAGVYEQYF.

This clonotype was counted between two and nine times. The chain links TRBV10-3 to TRBJ1-2; weak D call: TRBD1 (6 bases). The CDR3 has 11 residues. CDR1 is ENHRY, CDR2 SYGVKD, per germline. V was shortened by 8 bases and J by 6 bases, with 10 bases between the two germline ends. The CDR3 DNA is TGTGCCATCCTACAGGGAGATGGCTACACCTTC. This codes for CAILQGDGYTF.

This clonotype was counted only a few times. The CDR3 is CSASPGGTNEQYV. CDR3 bases: TGCAGTGCTAGTCCCGGGGGGACGAACGAGCAGTACGTC. The chain combines TRBV20-1 with TRBJ2-7; TRBD2 matches 7 bases. CDR3 length: 13 residues. The germline V gene has CDR1 DFQATT and CDR2 SNEGSKA (reference sequence). V dropped 3 bases and J dropped 5; count of bases not matched to a gene: 7.

There are a few counts of this clonotype. The chain has TRBV20-1 and TRBJ1-2; no clear D gene. Germline V gene lookup returns CDR1 DFQATT and CDR2 SNEGSKA (reference sequence). The CDR3 runs 14 residues. Trimming took 1 base from V and 6 from J, leaving 15 bases between them. As DNA, the CDR3 is TGCAGTGCTAGAGGGGGAGGGTTAGTGGATGGCTACACCTTC. It specifies CSARGGGLVDGYTF.

Note on this clonotype: Possible read error: a much larger clone is one base away. The genes are TRBV30 and TRBJ2-7; D remains unclear. The V and J ends lost 2 bases and 5 bases respectively, with 16 bases between them. The germline V gene has CDR1 GTSNPN and CDR2 SVGIG (reference sequence). The CDR3 is made up of 14 amino acids. CDR3 sequence: CAWSSVQRMNEQYF. CDR3 sequence (DNA): TGTGCCTGGAGTAGTGTACAGCGAATGAACGAGCAGTACTTC.

This clonotype was detected only a few times. The genes are TRBV20-1 and TRBJ2-3, with D perhaps matching TRBD2 (6 bases). Germline V gene data show CDR1 as DFQATT and CDR2 as SNEGSKA (reference sequence). V dropped 1 base and J dropped 2 bases, with 13 bases sitting between them. CDR3 length equals 15 residues. CDR3 sequence (DNA): TGCAGTGCTAGAGCCTCGGGACTCAACACAGATACGCAGTATTTT. It specifies CSARASGLNTDTQYF.